This TCR beta chain came from a study of identical twins. Using its own MiXCR run on the 5' RACE reads, TCRdb lists one record per CDR3 protein. The sample has hundreds of thousands of distinct CDR3 sequences, about 20% seen once. CDR1 and CDR2 from the germline V gene are SGHKS and YYEKEE (reference sequence). With 2 bases removed from V and 8 bases from J, the gap between germline ends came to 9 bases. CDR3 length equals 12 residues. The sample was also linked to a second study, of T cells expressing NK-cell markers.

Sequences were obtained from PBMCs. This TCR was sampled from a woman in her late teens or twenties in good health. This chain connects TRBV5-5 to TRBJ2-3; D is unclear. The CDR3 sequence: CASSFPWGTQYF. CDR3 coding DNA: TGTGCCAGCAGCTTCCCATGGGGTACGCAGTATTTT.